This T cell receptor beta chain is drawn from a study of cytomegalovirus exposure and HLA in healthy donors. PCR involved 60 Vbeta and 13 Jbeta primers. Sequencing used immunoSEQ multiplex PCR; TCRdb keeps in-frame clones, though not all of them. Its table lists over 100,000 clones. Germline trimming cut 5 bases from V and 5 bases from J; bases unmatched to any gene: 5. CDR1 is SEHNR, CDR2 FQNEAQ, per germline (reference sequence). The CDR3 is 13 amino acids. The chain combines TRBV7-9 with TRBJ1-2, with 7 bases identical to TRBD1. The sequencing input was PBMCs. This clonotype originated in a man aged 35 to 55 in good health and CMV-seropositive. The CDR3 DNA follows: TGTGCCAGCAGCCAAGACAGGGATTATGGCTACACCTTC. It is translated as CASSQDRDYGYTF.